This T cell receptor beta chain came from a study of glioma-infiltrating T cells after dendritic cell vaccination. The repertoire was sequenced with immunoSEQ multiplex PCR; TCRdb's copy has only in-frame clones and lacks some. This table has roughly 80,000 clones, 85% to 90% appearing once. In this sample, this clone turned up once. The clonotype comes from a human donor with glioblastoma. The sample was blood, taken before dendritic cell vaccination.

Written as DNA, the CDR3 is TGTGCCAGTATGAAGACAGGGTCTTCTGAAGCTTTCTTT. Protein sequence: CASMKTGSSEAFF. This chain uses TRBV19 with TRBJ1-1, with TRBD1 matching 7 bases. This CDR3 region has 13 residues. Trimming took 7 bases from V and 6 from J; bases not matched to a gene: 8. Germline V CDR1 and CDR2: LNHDA, SQIVND (reference sequence).